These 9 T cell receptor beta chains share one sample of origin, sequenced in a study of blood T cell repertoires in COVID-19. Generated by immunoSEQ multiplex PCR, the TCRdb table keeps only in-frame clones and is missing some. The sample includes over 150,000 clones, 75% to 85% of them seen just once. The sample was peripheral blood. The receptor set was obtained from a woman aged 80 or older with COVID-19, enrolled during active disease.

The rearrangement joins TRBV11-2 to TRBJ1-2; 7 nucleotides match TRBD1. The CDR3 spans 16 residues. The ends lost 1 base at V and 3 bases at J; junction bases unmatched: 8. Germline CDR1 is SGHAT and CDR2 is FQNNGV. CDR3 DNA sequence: TGTGCCAGCAGCTTAGGTACCCTGACAGGGCACTATGGCTACACCTTC. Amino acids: CASSLGTLTGHYGYTF.

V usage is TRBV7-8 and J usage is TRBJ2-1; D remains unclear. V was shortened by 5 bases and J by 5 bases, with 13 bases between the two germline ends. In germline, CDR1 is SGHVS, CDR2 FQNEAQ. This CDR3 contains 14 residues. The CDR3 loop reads CASSRLNPDNEQFF. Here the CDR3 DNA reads TGTGCCAGCAGCCGTTTAAATCCGGACAATGAGCAGTTCTTC. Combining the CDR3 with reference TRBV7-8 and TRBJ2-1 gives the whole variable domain GAGVSQSPRYKVAKRGQDVALRCDPISGHVSLFWYQQALGQGPEFLTYFQNEAQLDKSGLPSDRFFAERPEGSVSTLKIQRTQQEDSAVYLCASSRLNPDNEQFFGPGTRLTVL.

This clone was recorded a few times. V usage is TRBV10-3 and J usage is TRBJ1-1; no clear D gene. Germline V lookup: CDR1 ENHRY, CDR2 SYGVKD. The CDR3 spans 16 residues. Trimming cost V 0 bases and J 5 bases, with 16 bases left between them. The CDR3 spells CAISESRAGRWTEAFF. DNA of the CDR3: TGTGCCATCAGTGAGTCGAGGGCAGGTCGGTGGACTGAAGCTTTCTTT.

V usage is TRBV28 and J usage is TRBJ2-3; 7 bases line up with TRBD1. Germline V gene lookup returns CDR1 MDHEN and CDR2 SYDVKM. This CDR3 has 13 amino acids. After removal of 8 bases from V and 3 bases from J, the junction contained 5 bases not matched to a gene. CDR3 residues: CASGRQGTDTQYF. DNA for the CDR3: TGTGCCAGCGGGAGACAGGGTACAGATACGCAGTATTTT.

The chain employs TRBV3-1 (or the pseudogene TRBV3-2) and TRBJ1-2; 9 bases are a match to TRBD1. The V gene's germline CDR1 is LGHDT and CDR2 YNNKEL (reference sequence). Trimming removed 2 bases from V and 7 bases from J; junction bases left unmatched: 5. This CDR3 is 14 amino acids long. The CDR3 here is CASSQPGQGAGYTF. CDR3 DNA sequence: TGTGCCAGCAGCCAACCGGGACAGGGTGCTGGCTACACCTTC.

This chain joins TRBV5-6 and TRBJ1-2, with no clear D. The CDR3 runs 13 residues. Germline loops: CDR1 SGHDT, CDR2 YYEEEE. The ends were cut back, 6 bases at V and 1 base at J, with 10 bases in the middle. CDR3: CASNFGGNYGYTF. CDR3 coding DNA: TGTGCCAGCAACTTCGGAGGTAACTATGGCTACACCTTC.

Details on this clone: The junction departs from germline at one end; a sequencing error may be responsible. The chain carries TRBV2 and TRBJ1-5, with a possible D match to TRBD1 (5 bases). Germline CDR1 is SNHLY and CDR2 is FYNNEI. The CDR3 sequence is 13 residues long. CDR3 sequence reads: CASGNQDNQPQHF. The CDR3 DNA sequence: TGTGCCAGCGGGAACCAGGACAATCAGCCTCAGCATTTT.

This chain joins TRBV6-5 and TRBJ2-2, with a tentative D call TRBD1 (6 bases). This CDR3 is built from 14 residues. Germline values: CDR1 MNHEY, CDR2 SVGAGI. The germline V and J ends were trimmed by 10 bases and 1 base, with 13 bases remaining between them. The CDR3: CATEGVWNTGELFF. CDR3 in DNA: TGTGCCACCGAGGGGGTTTGGAACACCGGGGAGCTGTTTTTT.

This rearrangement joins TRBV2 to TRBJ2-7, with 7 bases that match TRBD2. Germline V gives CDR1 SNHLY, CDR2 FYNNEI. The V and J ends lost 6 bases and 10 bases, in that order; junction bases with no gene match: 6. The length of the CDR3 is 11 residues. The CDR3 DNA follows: TGTGCCAGCAGATATGAGCGGGACCAGTACTTC. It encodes CASRYERDQYF.